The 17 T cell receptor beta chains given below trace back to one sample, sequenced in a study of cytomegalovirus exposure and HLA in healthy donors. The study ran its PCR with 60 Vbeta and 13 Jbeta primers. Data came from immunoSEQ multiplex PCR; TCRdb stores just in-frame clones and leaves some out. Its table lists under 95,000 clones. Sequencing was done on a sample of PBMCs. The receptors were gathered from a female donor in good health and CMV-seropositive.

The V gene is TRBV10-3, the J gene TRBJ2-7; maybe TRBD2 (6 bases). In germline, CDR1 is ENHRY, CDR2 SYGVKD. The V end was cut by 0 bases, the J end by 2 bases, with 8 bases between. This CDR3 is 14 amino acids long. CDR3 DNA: TGTGCCATCAGTGAGTCGGGGGGACCCTACGAGCAGTACTTC. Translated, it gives CAISESGGPYEQYF.

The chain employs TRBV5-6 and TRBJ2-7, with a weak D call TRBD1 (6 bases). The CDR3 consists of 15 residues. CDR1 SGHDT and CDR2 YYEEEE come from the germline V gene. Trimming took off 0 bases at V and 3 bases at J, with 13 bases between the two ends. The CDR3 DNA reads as TGTGCCAGCAGCTTGGGAACAGGGTACTTCTACGAGCAGTACTTC. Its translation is CASSLGTGYFYEQYF.

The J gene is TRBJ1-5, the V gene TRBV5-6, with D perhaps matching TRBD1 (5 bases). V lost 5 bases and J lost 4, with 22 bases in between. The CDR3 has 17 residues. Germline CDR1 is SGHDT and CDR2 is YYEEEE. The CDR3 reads CASRSNDAGRGNQPQHF. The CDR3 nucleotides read TGTGCCAGCAGGTCTAATGACGCAGGGAGGGGAAATCAGCCCCAGCATTTT.

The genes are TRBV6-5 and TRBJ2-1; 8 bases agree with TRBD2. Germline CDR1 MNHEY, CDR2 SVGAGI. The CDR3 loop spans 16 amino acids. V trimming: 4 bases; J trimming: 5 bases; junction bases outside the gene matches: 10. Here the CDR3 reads CASSFRRAGVDNEQFF. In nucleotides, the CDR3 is TGTGCCAGCAGTTTCCGTCGAGCGGGAGTCGACAATGAGCAGTTCTTC.

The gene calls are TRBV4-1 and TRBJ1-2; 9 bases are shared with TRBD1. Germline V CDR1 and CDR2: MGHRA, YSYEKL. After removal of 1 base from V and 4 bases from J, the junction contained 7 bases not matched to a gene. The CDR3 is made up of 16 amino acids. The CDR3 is CASSQVGQGDSYGYTF. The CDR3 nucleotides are TGCGCCAGCAGCCAAGTGGGACAGGGAGATAGCTATGGCTACACCTTC.

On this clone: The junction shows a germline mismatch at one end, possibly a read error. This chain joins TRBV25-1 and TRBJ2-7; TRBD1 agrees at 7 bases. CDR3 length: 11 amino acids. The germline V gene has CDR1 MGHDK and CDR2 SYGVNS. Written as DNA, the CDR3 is TGTGCCAGCAGTGACGAGGGACAGATGAACTTC. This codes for CASSDEGQMNF.

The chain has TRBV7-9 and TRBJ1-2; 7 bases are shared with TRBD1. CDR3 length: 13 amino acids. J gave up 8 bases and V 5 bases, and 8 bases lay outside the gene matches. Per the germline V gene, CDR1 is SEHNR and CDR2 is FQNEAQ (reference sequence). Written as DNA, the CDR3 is TGTGCCAGCAGCCCGGGGACAGAGGAAGGCTACACCTTC. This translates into CASSPGTEEGYTF.

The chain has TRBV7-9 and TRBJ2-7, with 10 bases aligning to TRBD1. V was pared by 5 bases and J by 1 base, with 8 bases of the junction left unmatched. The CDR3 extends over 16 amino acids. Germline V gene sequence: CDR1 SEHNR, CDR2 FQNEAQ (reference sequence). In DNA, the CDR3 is TGTGCCAGCAGCCCCTTTGGACAGGGGGGATCCTACGAGCAGTACTTC. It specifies CASSPFGQGGSYEQYF.

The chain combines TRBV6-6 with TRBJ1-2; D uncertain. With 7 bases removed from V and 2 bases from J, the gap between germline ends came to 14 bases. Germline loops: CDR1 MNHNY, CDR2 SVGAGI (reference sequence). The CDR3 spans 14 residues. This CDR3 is CASTSFEGNYGYTF. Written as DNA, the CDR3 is TGTGCCAGCACCTCCTTTGAGGGAAACTATGGCTACACCTTC.

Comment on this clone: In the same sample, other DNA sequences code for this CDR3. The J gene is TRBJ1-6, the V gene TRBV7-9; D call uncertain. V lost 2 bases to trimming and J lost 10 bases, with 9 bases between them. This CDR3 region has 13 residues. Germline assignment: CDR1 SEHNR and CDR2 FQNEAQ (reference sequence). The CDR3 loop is CASSLLQESPLHF. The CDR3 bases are TGTGCCAGCAGCTTACTTCAGGAATCACCCCTCCACTTT.

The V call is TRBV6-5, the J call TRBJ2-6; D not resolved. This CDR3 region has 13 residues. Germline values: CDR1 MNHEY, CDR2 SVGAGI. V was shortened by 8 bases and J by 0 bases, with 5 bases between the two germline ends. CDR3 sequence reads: CASRSSGANVLTF. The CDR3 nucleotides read TGTGCCAGCCGCAGCTCTGGGGCCAACGTCCTGACTTTC.

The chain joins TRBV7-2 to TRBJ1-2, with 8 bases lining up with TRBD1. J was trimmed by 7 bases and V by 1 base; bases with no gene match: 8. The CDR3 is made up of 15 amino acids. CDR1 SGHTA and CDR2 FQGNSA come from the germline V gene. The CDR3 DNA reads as TGTGCCAGCAGCTTAGGATGGCAGGGGGCTGGTGGCTACACCTTC. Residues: CASSLGWQGAGGYTF.

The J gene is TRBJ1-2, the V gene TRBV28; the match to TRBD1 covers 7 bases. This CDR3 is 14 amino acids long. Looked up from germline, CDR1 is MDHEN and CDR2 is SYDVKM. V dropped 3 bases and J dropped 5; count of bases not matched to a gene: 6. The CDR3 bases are TGTGCCAGCAGTTTGACAGGGTACCTGTATGGCTACACCTTC. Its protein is CASSLTGYLYGYTF.

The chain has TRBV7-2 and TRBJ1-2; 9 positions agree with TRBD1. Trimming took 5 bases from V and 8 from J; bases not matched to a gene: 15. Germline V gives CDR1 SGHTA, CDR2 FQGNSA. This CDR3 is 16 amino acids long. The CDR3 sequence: CASSRPTQDRGSGYTF. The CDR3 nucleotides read TGTGCCAGCAGCCGACCCACCCAGGACAGGGGAAGCGGCTACACCTTC.

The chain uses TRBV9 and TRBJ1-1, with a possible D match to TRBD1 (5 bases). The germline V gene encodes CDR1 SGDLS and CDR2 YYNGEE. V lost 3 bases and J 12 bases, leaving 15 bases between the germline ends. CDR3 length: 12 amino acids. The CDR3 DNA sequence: TGTGCCAGCAGCGGGGACTGGGGTGCACCTTTCTTT. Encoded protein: CASSGDWGAPFF.

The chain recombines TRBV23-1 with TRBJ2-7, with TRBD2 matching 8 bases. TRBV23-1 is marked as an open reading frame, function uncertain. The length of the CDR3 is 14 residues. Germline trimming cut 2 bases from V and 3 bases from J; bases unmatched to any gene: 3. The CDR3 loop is CASSQTSGDYEQYF. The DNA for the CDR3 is TGCGCCAGCAGTCAAACTAGCGGCGACTACGAGCAGTACTTC.

As DNA, the CDR3 is TGTGCCAGCAGCCAAGTGGGCAGGCTCTCCTACGAGCAGTACTTC. Amino acid sequence: CASSQVGRLSYEQYF. The genes are TRBV14 and TRBJ2-7; D is unclear. This CDR3 is 15 amino acids long. From germline, CDR1 is SGHDN and CDR2 FVKESK. Trimming stripped 1 base from V and 0 bases from J, with 10 bases between.